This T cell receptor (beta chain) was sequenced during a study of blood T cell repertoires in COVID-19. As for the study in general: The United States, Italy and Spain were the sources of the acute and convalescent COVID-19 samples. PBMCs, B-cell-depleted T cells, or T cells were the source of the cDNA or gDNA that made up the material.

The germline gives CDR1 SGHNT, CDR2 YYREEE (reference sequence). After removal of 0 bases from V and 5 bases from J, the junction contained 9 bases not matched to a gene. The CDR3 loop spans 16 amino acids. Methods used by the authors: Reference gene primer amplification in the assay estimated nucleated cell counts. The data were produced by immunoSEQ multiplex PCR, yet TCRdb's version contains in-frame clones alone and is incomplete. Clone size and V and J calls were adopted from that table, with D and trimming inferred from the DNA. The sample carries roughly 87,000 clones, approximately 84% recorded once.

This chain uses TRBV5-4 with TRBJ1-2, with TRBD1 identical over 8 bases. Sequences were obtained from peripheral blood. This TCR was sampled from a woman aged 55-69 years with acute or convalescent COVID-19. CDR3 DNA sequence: TGTGCCAGCAGCTTGGGCGGCGGACAGGGCCAATATGGCTACACCTTC. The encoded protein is CASSLGGGQGQYGYTF.